The clone carrying this T cell receptor beta chain was counted at least ten times. This entry belongs to a study of T cells in Graves' hyperthyroidism and ophthalmopathy. Trimming pared 8 bases from V and 9 bases from J, leaving 17 bases between. CDR1 is GTSNPN and CDR2 is SVGIG in the germline V gene (reference sequence). This CDR3 spans 13 amino acids. Amplified regions were TCR beta CDR3 sequences from RNA transcripts. The HTBI primer set was used in a first-round RT-PCR of the TCR CDR3. TCRdb independently ran MiXCR on the multiplex PCR reads; one entry per CDR3 protein. Altogether over 450,000 distinct CDR3 sequences are present, about 15% being singletons, with the ten largest covering about 17%.

The chain joins TRBV30 to TRBJ1-6, with TRBD1 as a possible D gene (5 bases). The source is a young woman with Graves' hyperthyroidism. Sequencing used blood. CDR3 region: CARGDGRGSPLHF. In nucleotides, the CDR3 is TGTGCCCGAGGGGACGGGAGGGGTTCACCCCTCCACTTT.